The clone carrying this TCR beta chain was found many times. Its target is unknown. These data belong to a study of early T cells in non-severe SARS-CoV-2 infection. Background on the study: Whole-blood bulk RNA, unsorted, was sequenced, and chains were unpaired. Study-wide points: The VDJdb matching leaned toward anti-spike CD8 responses and overlooked private and CD4 specificities.

This CDR3 is built from 12 residues. The V end was cut by 3 bases, the J end by 4 bases, with 8 bases between. Germline CDR1 DFQATT, CDR2 SNEGSKA (reference sequence). Each single cDNA molecule received a unique molecular identifier. TCRdb redid the calling of the 5' RACE reads with MiXCR, one entry per CDR3 protein. The table includes under 95,000 distinct CDR3 sequences, roughly 12% detected once. Sequencing was performed on whole blood. The sequence was collected from an adult who was a healthcare worker with PCR-confirmed SARS-CoV-2 infection or an uninfected control (not recorded which). V and J are TRBV20-1 and TRBJ2-3, with D unresolved. CDR3 nucleotides: TGCAGTGCTAGTTTCGACCCAGATACGCAGTATTTT. It yields the protein CSASFDPDTQYF.